This entry features one TCR beta chain sequence. This record belongs to a study of blood T cell repertoires in COVID-19. Germline V gene lookup returns CDR1 SGHRS and CDR2 YFSETQ. CDR3 length equals 14 residues. J gave up 5 bases and V 4 bases, and 6 bases lay outside the gene matches. Authors' analysis steps: Amplification of reference gene primers provided the estimated nucleated cell counts. The assay was immunoSEQ multiplex PCR, and TCRdb's table has in-frame clones only and misses some. V, J and clone size reflect that table, while D and trimming were determined from the DNA. Of a few hundred thousand clones listed, approximately 88% are singletons.

The TCR comes from a woman in her twenties or thirties who had recovered from COVID-19. The genes are TRBV5-1 and TRBJ1-3, with TRBD1 identical over 7 bases. Sequencing was performed on peripheral blood. The chain's CDR3 is CASSPAGQRNTIYF. CDR3 in DNA: TGCGCCAGCAGCCCGGCGGGACAGAGAAACACCATATATTTT.